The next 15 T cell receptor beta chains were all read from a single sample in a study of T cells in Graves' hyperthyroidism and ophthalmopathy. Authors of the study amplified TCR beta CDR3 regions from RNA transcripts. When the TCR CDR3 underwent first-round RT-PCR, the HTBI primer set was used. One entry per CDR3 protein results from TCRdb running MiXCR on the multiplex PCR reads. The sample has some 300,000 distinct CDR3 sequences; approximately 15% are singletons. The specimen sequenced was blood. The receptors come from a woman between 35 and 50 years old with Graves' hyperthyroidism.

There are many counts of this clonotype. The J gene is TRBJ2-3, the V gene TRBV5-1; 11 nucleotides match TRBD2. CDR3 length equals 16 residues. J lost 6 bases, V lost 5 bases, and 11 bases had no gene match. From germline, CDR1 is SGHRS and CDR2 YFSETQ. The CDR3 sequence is CASRITSGSPGDTQYF. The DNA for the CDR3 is TGCGCCAGCAGGATTACTAGCGGGAGCCCAGGGGATACGCAGTATTTT.

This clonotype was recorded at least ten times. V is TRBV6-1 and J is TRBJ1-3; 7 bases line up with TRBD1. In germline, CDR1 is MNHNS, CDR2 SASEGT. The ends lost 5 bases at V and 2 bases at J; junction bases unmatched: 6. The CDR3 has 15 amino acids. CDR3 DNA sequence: TGTGCCAGCAGTTACCGGAGGGGGCCTGGAAACACCATATATTTT. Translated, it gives CASSYRRGPGNTIYF.

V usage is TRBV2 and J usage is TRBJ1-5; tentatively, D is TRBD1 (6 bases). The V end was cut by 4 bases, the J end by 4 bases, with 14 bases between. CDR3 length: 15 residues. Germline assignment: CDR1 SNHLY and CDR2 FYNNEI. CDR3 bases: TGTGCCAGCAGTGTGGGCAGGGGAGGAAATCAGCCCCAGCATTTT. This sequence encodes CASSVGRGGNQPQHF.

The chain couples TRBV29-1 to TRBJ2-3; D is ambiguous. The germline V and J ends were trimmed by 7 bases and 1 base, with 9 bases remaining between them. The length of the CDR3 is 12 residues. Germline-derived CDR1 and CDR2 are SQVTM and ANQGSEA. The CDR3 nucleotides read TGCAGCGCCGATGCCGGCACAGATACGCAGTATTTT. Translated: CSADAGTDTQYF.

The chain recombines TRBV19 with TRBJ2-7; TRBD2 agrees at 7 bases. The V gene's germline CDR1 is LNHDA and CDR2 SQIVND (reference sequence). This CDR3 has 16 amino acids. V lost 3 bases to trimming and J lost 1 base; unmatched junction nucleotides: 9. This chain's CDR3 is CASSIPVGRGSYEQYF. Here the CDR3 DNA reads TGTGCCAGTAGTATCCCAGTCGGGCGGGGGTCCTACGAGCAGTACTTC. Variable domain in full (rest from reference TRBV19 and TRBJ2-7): DGGITQSPKYLFRKEGQNVTLSCEQNLNHDAMYWYRQDPGQGLRLIYYSQIVNDFQKGDIAEGYSVSREKKESFPLTVTSAQKNPTAFYLCASSIPVGRGSYEQYFGPGTRLTVT.

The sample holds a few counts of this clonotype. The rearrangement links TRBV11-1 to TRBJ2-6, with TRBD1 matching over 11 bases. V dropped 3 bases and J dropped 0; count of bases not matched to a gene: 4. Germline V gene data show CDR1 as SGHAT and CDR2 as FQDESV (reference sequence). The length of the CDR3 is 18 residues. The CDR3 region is CASSFRTGGGSGANVLTF. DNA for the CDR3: TGTGCCAGCAGCTTCCGGACAGGGGGCGGCTCTGGGGCCAACGTCCTGACTTTC.

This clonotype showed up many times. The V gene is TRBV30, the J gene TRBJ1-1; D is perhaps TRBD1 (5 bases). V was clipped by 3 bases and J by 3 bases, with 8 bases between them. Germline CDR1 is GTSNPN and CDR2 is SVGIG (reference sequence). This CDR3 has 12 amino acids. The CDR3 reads CAWRVGDTEAFF. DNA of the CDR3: TGTGCCTGGAGGGTGGGGGACACTGAAGCTTTCTTT.

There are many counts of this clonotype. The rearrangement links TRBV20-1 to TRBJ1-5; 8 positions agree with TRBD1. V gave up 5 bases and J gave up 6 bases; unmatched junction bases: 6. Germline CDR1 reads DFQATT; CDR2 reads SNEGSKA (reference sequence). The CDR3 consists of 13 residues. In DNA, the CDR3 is TGCAGTGCTTCACAGGGGGTGGGTCAGCCCCAGCATTTT. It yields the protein CSASQGVGQPQHF.

The CDR3, as DNA: TGCAGTGCTAGAGATTCTACAGGGAGCTTCTCCTACGAGCAGTACTTC. Translation gives CSARDSTGSFSYEQYF. This rearrangement joins TRBV20-1 to TRBJ2-7, with D possibly being TRBD1 (6 bases). V dropped 0 bases and J dropped 0 bases, with 15 bases sitting between them. The CDR3 has 16 residues. Germline V gives CDR1 DFQATT, CDR2 SNEGSKA (reference sequence).

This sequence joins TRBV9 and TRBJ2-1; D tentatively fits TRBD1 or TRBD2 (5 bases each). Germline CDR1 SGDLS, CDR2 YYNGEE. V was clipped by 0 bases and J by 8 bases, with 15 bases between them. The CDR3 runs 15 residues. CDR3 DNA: TGTGCCAGCAGCGTAGGGGGGATGAGTGTGGATGAGCAGTTCTTC. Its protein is CASSVGGMSVDEQFF.

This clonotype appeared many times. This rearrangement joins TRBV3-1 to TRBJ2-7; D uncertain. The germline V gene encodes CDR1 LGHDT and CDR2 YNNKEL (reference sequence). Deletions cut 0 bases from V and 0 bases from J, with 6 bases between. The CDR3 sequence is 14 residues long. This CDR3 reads CASSQDRLSYEQYF. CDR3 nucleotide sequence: TGTGCCAGCAGCCAAGATCGCCTCTCCTACGAGCAGTACTTC.

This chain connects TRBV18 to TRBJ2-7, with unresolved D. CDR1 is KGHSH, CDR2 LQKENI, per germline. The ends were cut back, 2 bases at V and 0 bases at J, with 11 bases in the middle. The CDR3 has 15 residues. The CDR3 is CASSPSRLSSYEQYF. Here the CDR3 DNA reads TGTGCCAGCTCACCAAGCAGGTTAAGCTCCTACGAGCAGTACTTC.

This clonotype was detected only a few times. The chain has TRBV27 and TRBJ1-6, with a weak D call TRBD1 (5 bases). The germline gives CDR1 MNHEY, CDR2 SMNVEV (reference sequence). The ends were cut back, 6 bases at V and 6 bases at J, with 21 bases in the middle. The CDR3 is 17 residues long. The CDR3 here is CASSRLRGTVTNSPLHF. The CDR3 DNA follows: TGTGCCAGCAGCCGATTGCGAGGGACGGTCACTAATTCACCCCTCCACTTT.

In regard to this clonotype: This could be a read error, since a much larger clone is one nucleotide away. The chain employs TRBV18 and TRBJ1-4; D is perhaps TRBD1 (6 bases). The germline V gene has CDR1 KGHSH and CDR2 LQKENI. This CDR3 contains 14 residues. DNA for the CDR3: TGTGCCGGCTCACCCCCAGGGGAAAGAGAAAAACTGTTTTTT. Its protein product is CAGSPPGEREKLFF.

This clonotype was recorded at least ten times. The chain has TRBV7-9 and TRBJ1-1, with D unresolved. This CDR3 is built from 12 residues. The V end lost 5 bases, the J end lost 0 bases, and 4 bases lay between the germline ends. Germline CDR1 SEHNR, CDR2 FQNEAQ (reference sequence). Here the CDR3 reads CASSELNTEAFF. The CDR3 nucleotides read TGTGCCAGCAGCGAATTGAACACTGAAGCTTTCTTT.